Presented here are 2 T cell receptor beta chains from one specimen sequenced in a study of CD8 T cells in ankylosing spondylitis. Whole-study findings and limits: Ankylosing spondylitis blood appeared to carry a characteristic TCR beta motif of several highly homologous variants.

Antigens of these TCRs are unknown. TCRdb passed the 5' RACE reads through MiXCR, listing each CDR3 protein once. The repertoire has some 700,000 distinct CDR3 sequences, roughly 19% of them found once; the top ten carry over 15%. Material: blood, either unsorted or a sorted T cell fraction (not recorded which). Receptors originate from a male donor with ankylosing spondylitis.

This clonotype has more than one count but fewer than ten. V usage is TRBV20-1 and J usage is TRBJ1-2; 9 nucleotides align to TRBD1. The CDR3 covers 12 residues. The germline V gene has CDR1 DFQATT and CDR2 SNEGSKA (reference sequence). V lost 6 bases to trimming and J lost 7 bases; unmatched junction nucleotides: 6. This chain's CDR3 is CSAPGQGRGYTF. As DNA, the CDR3 is TGCAGTGCCCCTGGACAGGGGCGTGGCTACACCTTC.

This clonotype was seen more than once but under ten times. The chain carries TRBV9 and TRBJ1-1; 10 bases agree with TRBD1. V lost 2 bases to trimming and J lost 10 bases; unmatched junction nucleotides: 11. This CDR3 has 15 amino acids. CDR1 and CDR2 from the germline V gene are SGDLS and YYNGEE. The CDR3 loop reads CASSVGTGDGLGAFF. DNA of the CDR3: TGTGCCAGCAGCGTGGGGACAGGGGACGGTCTAGGAGCTTTCTTT.